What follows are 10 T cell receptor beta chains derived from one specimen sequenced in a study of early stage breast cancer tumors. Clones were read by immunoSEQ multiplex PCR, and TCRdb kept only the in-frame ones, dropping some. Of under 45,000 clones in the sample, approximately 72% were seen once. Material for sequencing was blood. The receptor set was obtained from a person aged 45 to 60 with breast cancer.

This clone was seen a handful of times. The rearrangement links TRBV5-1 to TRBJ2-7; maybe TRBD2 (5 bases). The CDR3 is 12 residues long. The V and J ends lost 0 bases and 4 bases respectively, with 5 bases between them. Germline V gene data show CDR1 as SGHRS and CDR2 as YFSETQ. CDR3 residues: CASSLGGYEQYF. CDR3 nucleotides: TGCGCCAGCAGCTTGGGAGGGTACGAGCAGTACTTC. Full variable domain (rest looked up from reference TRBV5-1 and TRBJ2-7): KAGVTQTPRYLIKTRGQQVTLSCSPISGHRSVSWYQQTPGQGLQFLFEYFSETQRNKGNFPGRFSGRQFSNSRSEMNVSTLELGDSALYLCASSLGGYEQYFGPGTRLTVT.

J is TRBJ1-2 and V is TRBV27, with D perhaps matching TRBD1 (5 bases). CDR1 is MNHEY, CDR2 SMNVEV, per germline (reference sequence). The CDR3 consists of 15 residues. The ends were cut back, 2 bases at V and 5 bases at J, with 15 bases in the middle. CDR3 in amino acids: CASSLGAGGAYGYTF. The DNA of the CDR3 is TGTGCCAGCAGTTTAGGGGCGGGGGGAGCGTATGGCTACACCTTC.

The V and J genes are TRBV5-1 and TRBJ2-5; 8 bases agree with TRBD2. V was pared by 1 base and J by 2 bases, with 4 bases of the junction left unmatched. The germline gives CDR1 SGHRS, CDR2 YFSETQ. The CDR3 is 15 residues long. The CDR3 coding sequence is TGCGCCAGCAGCTTGCAGGGGACTAGACAAGAGACCCAGTACTTC. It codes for CASSLQGTRQETQYF.

CDR3 loop: CASSLARVDTQETQYF. The DNA for the CDR3 is TGTGCCAGCAGCTTAGCGCGTGTTGACACCCAAGAGACCCAGTACTTC. This chain connects TRBV7-9 to TRBJ2-5; D ambiguous. V was trimmed by 0 bases and J by 1 base, leaving 12 bases between them. The CDR3 is 16 amino acids. Germline values: CDR1 SEHNR, CDR2 FQNEAQ (reference sequence).

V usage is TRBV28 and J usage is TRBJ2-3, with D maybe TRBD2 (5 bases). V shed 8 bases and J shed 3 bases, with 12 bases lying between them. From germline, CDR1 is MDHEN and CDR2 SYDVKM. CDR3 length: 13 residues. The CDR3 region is CASAEGRTDTQYF. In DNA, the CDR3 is TGTGCCAGCGCTGAGGGCCGGACAGATACGCAGTATTTT.

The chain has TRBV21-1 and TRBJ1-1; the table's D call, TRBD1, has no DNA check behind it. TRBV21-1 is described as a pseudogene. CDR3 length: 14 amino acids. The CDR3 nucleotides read TGTGCCAGCAGCCGGGACAGGGGTGACGCTGAAGCTTTCTTT. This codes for CASSRDRGDAEAFF.

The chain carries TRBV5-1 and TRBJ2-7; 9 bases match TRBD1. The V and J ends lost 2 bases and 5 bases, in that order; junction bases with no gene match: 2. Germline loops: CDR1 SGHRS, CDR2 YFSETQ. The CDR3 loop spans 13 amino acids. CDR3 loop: CASSLRTGDEQYV. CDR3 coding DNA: TGCGCCAGCAGCTTAAGGACAGGGGACGAGCAGTACGTC.

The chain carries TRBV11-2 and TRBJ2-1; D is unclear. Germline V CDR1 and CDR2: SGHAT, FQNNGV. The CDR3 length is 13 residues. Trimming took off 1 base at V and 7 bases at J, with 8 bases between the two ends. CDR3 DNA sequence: TGTGCCAGCAGCTTAGGGCGGCAGAATGAGCAGTTCTTC. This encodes CASSLGRQNEQFF. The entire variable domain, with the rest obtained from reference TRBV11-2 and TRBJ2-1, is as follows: EAGVAQSPRYKIIEKRQSVAFWCNPISGHATLYWYQQILGQGPKLLIQFQNNGVVDDSQLPKDRFSAERLKGVDSTLKIQPAKLEDSAVYLCASSLGRQNEQFFGPGTRLTVL.

The CDR3 bases are TGTGCCAGCAGCGACGACGGGACAGAAAATTCACCCCTCCACTTT. This sequence encodes CASSDDGTENSPLHF. This chain uses TRBV6-5 with TRBJ1-6, with 7 positions matching TRBD1. The CDR3 is 15 amino acids. Germline assignment: CDR1 MNHEY and CDR2 SVGAGI. J was trimmed by 7 bases and V by 6 bases; bases with no gene match: 9.

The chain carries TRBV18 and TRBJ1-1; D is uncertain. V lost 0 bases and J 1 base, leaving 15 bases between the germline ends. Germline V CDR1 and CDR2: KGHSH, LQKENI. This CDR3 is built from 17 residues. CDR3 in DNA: TGTGCCAGCTCACCACCGCTCAGGCCGATGGGGAACACTGAAGCTTTCTTT. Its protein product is CASSPPLRPMGNTEAFF.